This T cell receptor (beta chain) was obtained from a study of cytomegalovirus exposure and HLA in healthy donors. Turning to the study itself: Most genotyped donors, over 70% of about 360, had Caucasian-associated genetic ancestry.

This CDR3 contains 14 residues. Unmatched junction bases numbered 2, after V lost 6 bases and J lost 2 bases. The germline CDR1 and CDR2 sequences are MDHEN and SYDVKM. To note about this clone: Its antigen is unknown.

Researchers ran the PCR with 60 Vbeta and 13 Jbeta primers. The protocol was immunoSEQ multiplex PCR, while the TCRdb copy is restricted to in-frame clones and leaves out a portion. Of some 110,000 clones listed, about 61% are singletons. The study's findings and limits: In a later analysis, the majority of CMV-associated beta chains seemingly showed HLA restriction. Later analysis demonstrated an association between a missense DCLRE1C variant and TCR beta V- and J-gene trimming. The HLA-A and HLA-B alleles of most subjects were reportedly predicted accurately from TCR beta sequences.

The material sequenced was PBMCs. The chain combines TRBV28 with TRBJ2-1; 9 bases line up with TRBD2. The clonotype comes from a woman in her 30s in good health and CMV-seronegative. The CDR3 nucleotides are TGTGCCAGCAGAGTAGCGGGAGCCTACAATGAGCAGTTCTTC. It yields the protein CASRVAGAYNEQFF.